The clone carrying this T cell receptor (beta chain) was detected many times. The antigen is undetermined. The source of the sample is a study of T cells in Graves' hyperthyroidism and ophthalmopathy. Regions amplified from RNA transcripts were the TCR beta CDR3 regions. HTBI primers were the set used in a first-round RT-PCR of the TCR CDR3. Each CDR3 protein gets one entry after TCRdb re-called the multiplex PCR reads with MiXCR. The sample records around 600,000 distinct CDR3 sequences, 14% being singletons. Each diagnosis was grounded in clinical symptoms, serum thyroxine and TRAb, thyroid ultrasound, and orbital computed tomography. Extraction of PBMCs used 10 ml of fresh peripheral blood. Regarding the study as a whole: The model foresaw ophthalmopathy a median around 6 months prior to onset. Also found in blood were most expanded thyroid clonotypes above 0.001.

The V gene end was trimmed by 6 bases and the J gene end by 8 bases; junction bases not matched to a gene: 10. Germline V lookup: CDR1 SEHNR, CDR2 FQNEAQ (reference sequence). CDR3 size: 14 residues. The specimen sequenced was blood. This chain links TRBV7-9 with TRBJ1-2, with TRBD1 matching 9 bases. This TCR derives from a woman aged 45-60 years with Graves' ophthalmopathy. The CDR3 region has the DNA TGTGCCAGCAGTCCTACCGGGACAGGGAGCGGCTACACCTTC. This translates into CASSPTGTGSGYTF.